Reported below is one T cell receptor beta chain. DNA and RNA were both co-extracted from roughly 18-30 mg of bulk tissue that had not been sorted. This entry is derived from a study of tumor-infiltrating lymphocytes in primary liver carcinoma. Production of TCR beta cDNA used roughly 500 ng total RNA together with a constant-region primer. Libraries covering TCR beta were generated through three nested multiplex PCR rounds (using a slightly modified ARM-PCR). Both of the initial two PCR rounds ran for approximately 11 cycles and employed TRBV1-TRBV30 forward primers alongside a C-beta reverse primer. MiXCR was run by TCRdb on the multiplex PCR reads, yielding one entry per CDR3 protein. The table has approximately 74,000 distinct CDR3 sequences, about 70% seen once. The CDR3 consists of 14 residues. The germline V gene has CDR1 SGHVS and CDR2 FQNEAQ. Trimming took off 5 bases at V and 10 bases at J, with 18 bases between the two ends.

Material: liver tumor tissue from sampling region 4. Specified subset: tumor region T4, right-lateral pole. The chain has TRBV7-8 and TRBJ2-1; no definite D call. This TCR was sampled from a woman aged 55-75 years with primary liver carcinoma and hepatitis B virus infection. For the CDR3, the DNA is TGTGCCAGCAGCCTACGGACGGAGCTCCACGAGCAGTTCTTC. Amino acids: CASSLRTELHEQFF.